What follows describes a single T cell receptor beta chain. Its specificity is not known. The time point: baseline pretreatment blood. Sample treatment: 15 Gy SBRT to primary tumor, nephrectomy 4 weeks later. After SBRT, blood was collected at 2 and 4 weeks, plus baseline. Sequencing used immunoSEQ multiplex PCR; TCRdb keeps in-frame clones, though not all of them. The sample consists of over 85,000 clones, over 65% of them appearing once. This sample is drawn from a study of radiation and T cells in renal cell carcinoma. Notes on the study in general: Top tumor clonotypes rose in blood 2 weeks post-radiation, then contracted.

Per germline, CDR1 SGHRS and CDR2 YFSETQ. J gave up 0 bases and V 0 bases, and 1 base lay outside the gene matches. The CDR3 totals 15 residues. This chain uses TRBV5-1 with TRBJ2-5; 8 bases match TRBD2. The clonotype was recovered from a man between 60 and 75 years old with renal cell carcinoma. The input for sequencing was blood, taken from a patient whose treatment included radiotherapy and nephrectomy. DNA for the CDR3: TGCGCCAGCAGCTTGGAGCGGGAGTACCAAGAGACCCAGTACTTC. Encoded protein: CASSLEREYQETQYF.